What follows are 13 T cell receptor beta chains derived from one specimen sequenced in a study of cytomegalovirus exposure and HLA in healthy donors. Amplification used 60 Vbeta primers and 13 Jbeta primers. Some clones are missing from TCRdb's copy, which holds only in-frame ones; the method was immunoSEQ multiplex PCR. The table has roughly 88,000 clones, 76% seen once. What was sequenced was PBMCs. The receptors were sampled from a man in his thirties or forties in good health and CMV-seropositive.

The rearrangement joins TRBV5-1 to TRBJ1-6; TRBD1 might be the D (5 bases). In germline, CDR1 is SGHRS, CDR2 YFSETQ. The CDR3 consists of 17 residues. V was cut by 2 bases and J by 4 bases, with 16 bases left in between. CDR3 sequence reads: CASSLMGQPRYNSPLHF. CDR3 nucleotides: TGCGCCAGCAGCTTAATGGGGCAGCCCCGATATAATTCACCCCTCCACTTT.

The rearrangement links TRBV5-6 to TRBJ2-2, with 9 bases lining up with TRBD1. Germline CDR1 and CDR2: SGHDT and YYEEEE. Unmatched junction bases numbered 4, after V lost 6 bases and J lost 4 bases. The CDR3 covers 14 residues. CDR3 DNA sequence: TGTGCCAGCAAACCGACAGGGGGCACCGGGGAGCTGTTTTTT. It yields the protein CASKPTGGTGELFF.

The chain couples TRBV6-1 to TRBJ1-5; a possible D gene is TRBD1 (6 bases). V was clipped by 8 bases and J by 0 bases, with 14 bases between them. This CDR3 contains 15 residues. Germline V gene lookup returns CDR1 MNHNS and CDR2 SASEGT. The CDR3, as DNA: TGTGCCAGCCTCGCAGGGGTCTATAGCAATCAGCCCCAGCATTTT. Protein: CASLAGVYSNQPQHF.

The chain couples TRBV7-2 to TRBJ2-4; D is unresolved. V dropped 5 bases and J dropped 0 bases, with 14 bases sitting between them. Germline CDR1 SGHTA, CDR2 FQGNSA. CDR3 size: 16 residues. The CDR3 nucleotides are TGTGCCAGCAGCCCGAGATTCGAAGAAGCCAAAAACATTCAGTACTTC. Its protein product is CASSPRFEEAKNIQYF. Complete variable domain (other parts from reference TRBV7-2 and TRBJ2-4): GAGVSQSPSNKVTEKGKDVELRCDPISGHTALYWYRQSLGQGLEFLIYFQGNSAPDKSGLPSDRFSAERTGGSVSTLTIQRTQQEDSAVYLCASSPRFEEAKNIQYFGAGTRLSVL.

This clone was seen just once. The V and J genes are TRBV18 and TRBJ1-2; D may be TRBD1 (6 bases). CDR3 length: 15 amino acids. Germline values: CDR1 KGHSH, CDR2 LQKENI. Trimming left V 3 bases short and J 4 bases short, with 15 bases between. CDR3 sequence: CASSPTGGGLYGYTF. As DNA, the CDR3 is TGTGCCAGCTCACCCACCGGGGGGGGCCTCTATGGCTACACCTTC.

This clone is a singleton in its sample. The chain recombines TRBV7-2 with TRBJ2-2, with 12 positions matching TRBD1. CDR1 and CDR2 from the germline V gene are SGHTA and FQGNSA. The CDR3 sequence is 17 residues long. J was trimmed by 6 bases and V by 1 base; bases with no gene match: 6. The CDR3 nucleotides read TGTGCCAGCAGCTTAGTGGGGACAGGGGGCGTCTCCGGGGAGCTGTTTTTT. Translation: CASSLVGTGGVSGELFF.

The chain uses TRBV7-9 and TRBJ1-5, with 9 bases lining up with TRBD1. The CDR3 runs 14 residues. Unmatched junction bases numbered 6, after V lost 5 bases and J lost 7 bases. CDR1 is SEHNR and CDR2 is FQNEAQ in the germline V gene (reference sequence). Here the CDR3 reads CASSLQGTGQPQHF. In DNA, the CDR3 is TGTGCCAGCAGCCTCCAAGGGACAGGGCAGCCCCAGCATTTT.

This chain links TRBV7-2 with TRBJ2-6, with D possibly matching TRBD1 (6 bases). This CDR3 is 18 amino acids long. The V gene's germline CDR1 is SGHTA and CDR2 FQGNSA. V lost 1 base and J 2 bases, leaving 15 bases between the germline ends. The CDR3 nucleotides read TGTGCCAGCAGCTTAGGGGCACAGGGTTGGACTGGGGCCAACGTCCTGACTTTC. This gives the protein CASSLGAQGWTGANVLTF.

The J gene is TRBJ2-3, the V gene TRBV4-1; TRBD2 matches 8 bases. The CDR3 extends over 17 amino acids. After removal of 0 bases from V and 0 bases from J, the junction contained 5 bases not matched to a gene. Germline CDR1 MGHRA, CDR2 YSYEKL. CDR3 region: CASSQDRSSGSTDTQYF. CDR3 in DNA: TGCGCCAGCAGCCAAGATAGGTCTAGCGGGAGCACAGATACGCAGTATTTT.

This clone has only one observation. This chain connects TRBV2 to TRBJ1-2, with D unresolved. The V and J ends lost 3 bases and 4 bases respectively, with 9 bases between them. The length of the CDR3 is 13 residues. CDR1 is SNHLY, CDR2 FYNNEI, per germline. The CDR3 reads CASSDEAVYGYTF. In nucleotides, the CDR3 is TGTGCCAGCAGTGATGAGGCGGTCTATGGCTACACCTTC.

The CDR3 sequence is CAWKTAADEQFF. The CDR3 DNA reads as TGTGCCTGGAAGACGGCTGCGGATGAGCAGTTCTTC. The chain recombines TRBV30 with TRBJ2-1; D call uncertain. V was clipped by 4 bases and J by 8 bases, with 12 bases between them. Germline V gene data show CDR1 as GTSNPN and CDR2 as SVGIG (reference sequence). CDR3 length: 12 residues.

This clone was seen only once. The gene calls are TRBV10-3 and TRBJ2-2; unclear D gene. CDR1 and CDR2 (germline): ENHRY, SYGVKD. V lost 8 bases and J lost 0, with 10 bases in between. This CDR3 comprises 14 residues. The CDR3 loop reads CAIPAVTNTGELFF. The CDR3 DNA sequence: TGTGCCATCCCTGCGGTAACGAACACCGGGGAGCTGTTTTTT.

The chain recombines TRBV7-9 with TRBJ2-2; the D gene is possibly TRBD1 (5 bases). With 1 base removed from V and 5 bases from J, the gap between germline ends came to 11 bases. The germline V gene has CDR1 SEHNR and CDR2 FQNEAQ (reference sequence). The CDR3 consists of 15 residues. CDR3: CASSLEATETGELFF. CDR3 coding DNA: TGTGCCAGCAGCTTAGAGGCGACAGAGACCGGGGAGCTGTTTTTT.